This paragraph covers one T cell receptor (beta chain) sequence. Trimming removed 0 bases from V and 8 bases from J; junction bases left unmatched: 10. The germline V gene encodes CDR1 SGDLS and CDR2 YYNGEE. The CDR3 sequence is 17 residues long. This specimen comes from a study of blood T cell repertoires in COVID-19. At the level of the study: The cDNA or gDNA used as material had been derived from T cells, B-cell-depleted T cells, or PBMCs.

Patients in Seattle were enrolled during active infection, then followed longitudinally. Here immunoSEQ multiplex PCR was the method, and the copy in TCRdb shows in-frame clones only, minus some. Counted here are 150,000 to 200,000 clones, about nine tenths occurring once; the ten biggest clones make up 9.5% to 13%. Sequenced: peripheral blood. The rearrangement links TRBV9 to TRBJ2-2; 10 bases are shared with TRBD2. This TCR was recovered from a woman aged 60-70 years with COVID-19, enrolled during active disease. In DNA form, the CDR3 reads TGTGCCAGCAGCGTAGGAGCGGGAGGGCCCTCGACGGGGGAGCTGTTTTTT. As protein: CASSVGAGGPSTGELFF.